The next 13 T cell receptor beta chains were all read from a single sample in a study of long-term antiretroviral therapy in people with HIV. With survey level as its setting, the immunoSEQ assay was v3.0. Here immunoSEQ multiplex PCR was the method, and the copy in TCRdb shows in-frame clones only, minus some. The sample lists some 9,700 clones, 75% to 90% occurring once. This material consisted of unsorted PBMCs, taken 0.7 years after starting antiretroviral therapy. The receptors stem from a man aged 40-55 years with HIV.

This CDR3 is CSVGQGVREQYF. Written as DNA, the CDR3 is TGCAGCGTTGGACAGGGGGTACGTGAGCAGTACTTC. The rearrangement joins TRBV29-1 to TRBJ2-7; 9 nucleotides align to TRBD1. Trimming cost V 4 bases and J 7 bases; bases outside gene matches: 5. CDR1 is SQVTM and CDR2 is ANQGSEA in the germline V gene. CDR3 length: 12 amino acids.

The chain employs TRBV7-3 and TRBJ2-7; 12 bases fit TRBD2. After removal of 5 bases from V and 0 bases from J, the junction contained 5 bases not matched to a gene. The CDR3 extends over 16 amino acids. Per germline, CDR1 SGHTA and CDR2 FQGTGA. This CDR3 is CASSDGLAGNSYEQYF. The CDR3 nucleotides read TGTGCCAGCAGCGACGGACTAGCGGGAAACTCCTACGAGCAGTACTTC.

CDR3 in DNA: TGTGCCAGCAGCCCCAGCGGGACTAGCGGCAATGAGCAGTTCTTC. Translated: CASSPSGTSGNEQFF. The rearrangement links TRBV6-5 to TRBJ2-1; 11 nucleotides match TRBD2. The CDR3 covers 15 residues. Germline V gives CDR1 MNHEY, CDR2 SVGAGI. Trimming cost V 6 bases and J 6 bases; bases outside gene matches: 7.

This clone rates as medium-sized. V and J are TRBV27 and TRBJ1-1; D ambiguous. This CDR3 is 14 amino acids long. The V gene's germline CDR1 is MNHEY and CDR2 SMNVEV (reference sequence). V was pared by 4 bases and J by 0 bases, with 9 bases between. CDR3 nucleotide sequence: TGTGCCAGCAGTTCCTATCTTATGAACACTGAAGCTTTCTTT. Its translation is CASSSYLMNTEAFF.

The chain couples TRBV18 to TRBJ1-2; D is ambiguous. V lost 1 base, J lost 5 bases, and 14 bases lay in between. Per the germline V gene, CDR1 is KGHSH and CDR2 is LQKENI. There are 15 residues in the CDR3. The CDR3, as DNA: TGTGCCAGCTCACCACTTCACGGGGATTTTTATGGCTACACCTTC. Its translation is CASSPLHGDFYGYTF.

CDR3 region: CASSPQDRGLTEAFF. Here the CDR3 DNA reads TGTGCCAGCAGCCCGCAGGACAGGGGGCTTACTGAAGCTTTCTTT. This chain connects TRBV5-5 to TRBJ1-1; 11 nucleotides agree with TRBD1. Germline-derived CDR1 and CDR2 are SGHKS and YYEKEE (reference sequence). J was trimmed by 5 bases and V by 4 bases; bases with no gene match: 7. The length of the CDR3 is 15 residues. Drawing the rest from reference TRBV5-5 and TRBJ1-1, the complete variable domain is DAGVTQSPTHLIKTRGQQVTLRCSPISGHKSVSWYQQVLGQGPQFIFQYYEKEERGRGNFPDRFSARQFPNYSSELNVNALLLGDSALYLCASSPQDRGLTEAFFGQGTRLTVV.

This clone was seen more than once but under ten times. V usage is TRBV14 and J usage is TRBJ2-7; 7 bases line up with TRBD1. This CDR3 comprises 12 residues. V lost 5 bases and J lost 5; bases outside the gene matches: 3. Germline CDR1 and CDR2: SGHDN and FVKESK. The CDR3 sequence is CASSFTGDEQYF. DNA for the CDR3: TGTGCCAGCAGCTTCACAGGGGACGAGCAGTACTTC.

The chain has TRBV4-3 and TRBJ1-4; TRBD1 agrees at 8 bases. CDR1 is LGHNA and CDR2 is YSLEER in the germline V gene. Trimming cost V 1 base and J 7 bases; bases outside gene matches: 2. CDR3 length equals 14 residues. Here the CDR3 reads CASSQGTGSEKLFF. In DNA, the CDR3 is TGCGCCAGCAGCCAAGGGACAGGGAGTGAAAAACTGTTTTTT.

The chain joins TRBV21-1 to TRBJ2-2; the table's D call, TRBD1, has no DNA check behind it. TRBV21-1 is designated a pseudogene. This CDR3 contains 18 residues. CDR3 sequence (DNA): TGTGCCAGCAGCAAAAAAGAGACAGGGGGCGCGTACACCGGGGAGCTGTTTTTT. It yields the protein CASSKKETGGAYTGELFF.

This chain joins TRBV7-2 and TRBJ2-5; the D gene is possibly TRBD1 (5 bases). Germline V gives CDR1 SGHTA, CDR2 FQGNSA. This CDR3 is 15 amino acids long. V lost 5 bases, J lost 3 bases, and 16 bases lay in between. In nucleotides, the CDR3 is TGTGCCAGCAGCCCGCGCCCGGACAAAGAAGAGACCCAGTACTTC. Its translation: CASSPRPDKEETQYF.

V is TRBV29-1 and J is TRBJ2-3; D may correspond to TRBD1 or TRBD2 (5 bases each). Between the trimmed V and J ends, which lost 4 bases and 0 bases, there was a span of 11 bases. Germline values: CDR1 SQVTM, CDR2 ANQGSEA. This CDR3 contains 14 residues. The CDR3 nucleotides are TGCAGCGTTGCCGGGGACCTAAGCACAGATACGCAGTATTTT. Protein sequence: CSVAGDLSTDTQYF.

This chain uses TRBV6-5 with TRBJ1-1, with D possibly TRBD1 on 5 matching bases. The CDR3 spans 15 residues. CDR1 MNHEY and CDR2 SVGAGI come from the germline V gene. V was clipped by 5 bases and J by 3 bases, with 16 bases between them. The CDR3 DNA reads TGTGCCAGCAGTCCATGGGAGGGGAGCTACACTGAAGCTTTCTTT. Amino acids: CASSPWEGSYTEAFF.

By proportion, this clone is medium-sized. The chain recombines TRBV5-6 with TRBJ2-1; the D call may be TRBD1 or TRBD2 (6 bases each). The germline V gene has CDR1 SGHDT and CDR2 YYEEEE. The CDR3 runs 15 residues. V shed 3 bases and J shed 2 bases, with 12 bases lying between them. Here the CDR3 DNA reads TGTGCCAGCAGCTGGAAGGAGGGGGCCTACAATGAGCAGTTCTTC. It encodes CASSWKEGAYNEQFF.